This record concerns one TCR beta chain sequence. Its antigen is unidentified. Libraries were prepared by immunoSEQ multiplex PCR; TCRdb keeps only in-frame clonotypes and omits some of them. The sample consists of 110,000 to 150,000 clones, less than 95% of them appearing once. These data are taken from a study of cytomegalovirus exposure and HLA in healthy donors. The overall study: In a later analysis, the 120 or so validation repertoires were reported to have used the same platform as the 650 to 800 first-cohort repertoires.

Study results and caveats: Some TCR beta chains (164 of them) were listed as cytomegalovirus-associated. The majority of TCR sequences were rare, yet some public TCRs appeared in many donors.

Germline V gene data show CDR1 as PRHDT and CDR2 as FYEKMQ (reference sequence). This CDR3 has 16 amino acids. With V trimmed by 2 bases and J by 0 bases, 5 bases remained unmatched. Source material: PBMCs. This receptor was obtained from a young man in good health and CMV-seropositive. V is TRBV13 and J is TRBJ2-3, with 7 nucleotides matching TRBD1. The CDR3 is CASSLNRGSSTDTQYF. In DNA form, the CDR3 reads TGTGCCAGCAGCTTAAACAGGGGATCTAGCACAGATACGCAGTATTTT.